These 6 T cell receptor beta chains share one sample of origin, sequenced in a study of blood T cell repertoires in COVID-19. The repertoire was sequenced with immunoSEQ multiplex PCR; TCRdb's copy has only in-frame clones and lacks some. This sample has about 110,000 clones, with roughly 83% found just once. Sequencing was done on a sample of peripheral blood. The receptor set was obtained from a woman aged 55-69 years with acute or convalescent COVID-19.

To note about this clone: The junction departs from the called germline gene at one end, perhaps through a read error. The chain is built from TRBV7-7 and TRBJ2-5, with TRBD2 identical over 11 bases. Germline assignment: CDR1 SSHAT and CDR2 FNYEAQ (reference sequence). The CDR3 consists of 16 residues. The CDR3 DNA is TGTGCTAGCAGCTTAGAGGTAGCGGGGGGGCGAGAGACCCAGTACTTC. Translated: CASSLEVAGGRETQYF.

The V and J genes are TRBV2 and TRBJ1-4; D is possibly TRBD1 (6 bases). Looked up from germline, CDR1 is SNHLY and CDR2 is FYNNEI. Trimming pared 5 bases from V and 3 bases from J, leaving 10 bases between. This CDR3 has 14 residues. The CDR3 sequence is CASSQQGPNEKLFF. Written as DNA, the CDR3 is TGTGCCAGCAGTCAACAGGGACCTAATGAAAAACTGTTTTTT.

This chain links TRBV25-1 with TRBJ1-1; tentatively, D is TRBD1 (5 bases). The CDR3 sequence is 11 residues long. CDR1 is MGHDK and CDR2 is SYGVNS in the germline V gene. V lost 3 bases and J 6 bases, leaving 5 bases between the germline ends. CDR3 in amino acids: CASSDRAEAFF. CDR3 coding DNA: TGTGCCAGCAGTGACAGGGCTGAAGCTTTCTTT. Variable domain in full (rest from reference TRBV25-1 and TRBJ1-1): EADIYQTPRYLVIGTGKKITLECSQTMGHDKMYWYQQDPGMELHLIHYSYGVNSTEKGDLSSESTVSRIRTEHFPLTLESARPSHTSQYLCASSDRAEAFFGQGTRLTVV.

The CDR3 DNA follows: TGTGCCAGCAGCCAAGAATGGGCAGGGGGCACAGATACGCAGTATTTT. It translates to CASSQEWAGGTDTQYF. V and J are TRBV14 and TRBJ2-3, with TRBD1 as a possible D gene (6 bases). Germline V gene lookup returns CDR1 SGHDN and CDR2 FVKESK. The CDR3 runs to 16 residues. V was shortened by 0 bases and J by 1 base, with 11 bases between the two germline ends.

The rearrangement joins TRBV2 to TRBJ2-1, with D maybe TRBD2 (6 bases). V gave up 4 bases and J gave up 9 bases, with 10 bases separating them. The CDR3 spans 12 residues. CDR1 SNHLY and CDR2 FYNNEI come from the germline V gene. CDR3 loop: CASSGRGTEQFF. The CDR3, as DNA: TGTGCCAGCAGTGGACGGGGGACTGAGCAGTTCTTC.

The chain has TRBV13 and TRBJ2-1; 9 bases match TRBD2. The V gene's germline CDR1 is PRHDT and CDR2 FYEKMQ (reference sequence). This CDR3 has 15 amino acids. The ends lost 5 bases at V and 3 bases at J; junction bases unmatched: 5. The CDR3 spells CASSPRLAVYNEQFF. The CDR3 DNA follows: TGTGCCAGCAGCCCTAGACTAGCGGTCTACAATGAGCAGTTCTTC.